These 12 T cell receptor beta chains share one sample of origin, sequenced in a study of cytomegalovirus exposure and HLA in healthy donors. The table came from immunoSEQ multiplex PCR; TCRdb's copy has only in-frame clones and leaves some out. The sample lists around 65,000 clones, 92% occurring once. The sample comprised PBMCs. These receptors were taken from a young man in good health and CMV-seropositive.

The V and J genes are TRBV27 and TRBJ2-2, with TRBD2 as a possible D gene (6 bases). With 5 bases removed from V and 6 bases from J, the gap between germline ends came to 13 bases. Germline CDR1 is MNHEY and CDR2 is SMNVEV (reference sequence). The CDR3 extends over 14 amino acids. Here the CDR3 reads CASSKSRGAGELFF. The CDR3 bases are TGTGCCAGCAGTAAGTCGCGGGGCGCCGGGGAGCTGTTTTTT.

J is TRBJ2-4 and V is TRBV27; TRBD2 matches 10 bases. Germline V CDR1 and CDR2: MNHEY, SMNVEV (reference sequence). J gave up 0 bases and V 6 bases, and 17 bases lay outside the gene matches. CDR3 size: 20 residues. CDR3 coding DNA: TGTGCCAGCAGCGCCCAGGGGATAGCGGGAGGTGTATTAGCCAAAAACATTCAGTACTTC. It codes for CASSAQGIAGGVLAKNIQYF.

The V and J genes are TRBV4-2 and TRBJ2-5, with 7 positions matching TRBD1. Germline-derived CDR1 and CDR2 are LGHNA and YNFKEQ. V gave up 1 base and J gave up 5 bases; unmatched junction bases: 4. This CDR3 has 14 amino acids. CDR3 residues: CASSQGQGGETQYF. In DNA, the CDR3 is TGTGCCAGCAGCCAAGGACAGGGTGGGGAGACCCAGTACTTC.

The genes are TRBV18 and TRBJ1-1; 11 bases agree with TRBD1. With V trimmed by 2 bases and J by 5 bases, 7 bases remained unmatched. The CDR3 has 16 amino acids. Germline CDR1 and CDR2: KGHSH and LQKENI. CDR3: CASSPWLGTGGTEAFF. In DNA form, the CDR3 reads TGTGCCAGCTCACCATGGCTCGGGACAGGGGGTACTGAAGCTTTCTTT.

The rearrangement uses TRBV5-5 and TRBJ2-7; the match to TRBD1 covers 9 bases. Germline trimming cut 6 bases from V and 6 bases from J; bases unmatched to any gene: 13. Germline V gives CDR1 SGHKS, CDR2 YYEKEE (reference sequence). CDR3 length equals 15 residues. DNA for the CDR3: TGTGCCAGCACCCGCGACCGGGACAGGGTCCGCGAGCAGTACTTC. This codes for CASTRDRDRVREQYF.

This clone was recorded only once. The rearrangement uses TRBV5-1 and TRBJ2-1; 9 bases map to TRBD2. Trimming at V came to 4 bases and at J to 4 bases, leaving 9 bases not matched to a gene. This CDR3 is built from 16 residues. Germline V gene sequence: CDR1 SGHRS, CDR2 YFSETQ. The CDR3 nucleotides are TGCGCCAGCAGCCTGCTAGCGGGACCCGAGTACAATGAGCAGTTCTTC. Protein: CASSLLAGPEYNEQFF.

The chain recombines TRBV6-1 with TRBJ1-2, with D uncertain. Germline loops: CDR1 MNHNS, CDR2 SASEGT. The V and J ends lost 11 bases and 5 bases respectively, with 18 bases between them. This CDR3 has 13 amino acids. This CDR3 reads CALGGVDGYGYTF. CDR3 nucleotides: TGTGCCCTCGGAGGCGTCGATGGATATGGCTACACCTTC.

V and J are TRBV4-1 and TRBJ2-2, with D hard to call. The CDR3 loop spans 16 amino acids. CDR1 is MGHRA, CDR2 YSYEKL, per germline. Trimming cost V 1 base and J 3 bases, with 12 bases left between them. CDR3 bases: TGCGCCAGCAGCCAAGCGATGTATAGAGACACCGGGGAGCTGTTTTTT. Its protein product is CASSQAMYRDTGELFF.

V is TRBV27 and J is TRBJ2-7, with D possibly being TRBD1 (6 bases). Germline V gene sequence: CDR1 MNHEY, CDR2 SMNVEV (reference sequence). The CDR3 is 12 residues long. V lost 3 bases and J lost 6, with 9 bases in between. CDR3 in DNA: TGTGCCAGCAGTTTTACAGGGTCCGAGCAGTACTTC. Its translation is CASSFTGSEQYF.

The chain employs TRBV9 and TRBJ1-2; no reliable D call. Trimming cost V 4 bases and J 8 bases, with 9 bases left between them. Germline V lookup: CDR1 SGDLS, CDR2 YYNGEE. The CDR3 covers 11 residues. The CDR3 region has the DNA TGTGCCAGCAGCAACACCGGGGGCTACACCTTC. This sequence encodes CASSNTGGYTF.

The chain is built from TRBV6-1 and TRBJ1-5; 10 bases are a match to TRBD1. Germline CDR1 is MNHNS and CDR2 is SASEGT. The CDR3 totals 20 residues. With V trimmed by 2 bases and J by 0 bases, 13 bases remained unmatched. CDR3 DNA sequence: TGTGCCAGCAGTGAATCCAAGGACAGGGGGTTCCAGTATAGCAATCAGCCCCAGCATTTT. Protein: CASSESKDRGFQYSNQPQHF.

The genes are TRBV21-1 and TRBJ2-3; the table calls TRBD2, which could not be checked here. TRBV21-1 is assigned pseudogene status. The CDR3 contains 14 residues. The CDR3 DNA reads as TGTGCCAGCAGCAGAAAGCGGGACACAGATACGCAGTATTTT. The encoded protein is CASSRKRDTDTQYF.